The clone carrying this T cell receptor beta chain occurred many times. Looked up from germline, CDR1 is SQVTM and CDR2 is ANQGSEA. V lost 5 bases and J 6 bases, leaving 7 bases between the germline ends. This CDR3 region has 10 residues. This sample was included in a study of T-cell reconstitution after alpha-beta-depleted transplantation in children. TCRbeta library construction was performed incorporating unique molecular identifiers. TCRdb reanalysed the PCR reads using MiXCR and keeps one entry per CDR3 protein. The table records around 680,000 distinct CDR3 sequences, approximately 17% of them present only once.

The starting material was PBMCs from the stem cell graft donor, obtained from the stem cell graft. V usage is TRBV29-1 and J usage is TRBJ1-1; D is undetermined. This TCR came from a human donor who donated a stem cell graft to a child with acute myeloid leukemia. CDR3: CSVLSPEAFF. DNA of the CDR3: TGCAGCGTTTTGAGTCCTGAAGCTTTCTTT.